The clone carrying this TCR beta chain showed up just a few times. What it binds is not known. From the RT-PCR reads, TCRdb called clonotypes with MiXCR, one entry per CDR3 protein. This sample has around 580,000 distinct CDR3 sequences, with approximately 15% found just once. CDR1 is SGHVS, CDR2 FQNEAQ, per germline. The CDR3 spans 17 residues. V lost 1 base to trimming and J lost 4 bases; unmatched junction nucleotides: 8. The data derive from a study of response to subunit inactivated influenza vaccine. Study-wide points: Authors suggested each seasonal flu vaccination may recruit only limited numbers of new T cells.

The origin of this receptor is a man between 50 and 59 years old who received an inactivated influenza vaccine. V gene TRBV7-8 combines with J gene TRBJ2-3; 10 nucleotides match TRBD2. The sample was PBMCs from blood, taken 11 to 12 days after vaccination. The CDR3 protein is CASSLVGASGGADTQYF. In DNA, the CDR3 is TGTGCCAGCAGCTTAGTTGGTGCTAGCGGGGGAGCAGATACGCAGTATTTT.